These T cell receptor beta chains were read from a single sample in a study of T cells after yellow fever vaccination. From the 5' RACE reads, TCRdb called clonotypes with MiXCR, one entry per CDR3 protein. The table shows 130,000 or so distinct CDR3 sequences, with around 15% occurring only once. Source: CD8+ T cells sorted from PBMCs, taken 5 days after the yellow fever booster vaccination. These receptor sequences come from a man aged 18 to 35 who received the YFV17D yellow fever vaccine. Both conserved end residues are part of each CDR3. D genes are given only for firm matches. Some rows mark clone size as missing; the rest say once, few, many or name a class of expanded clone.

. | TRBJ2-5 | TRBV7-9 | . | TGTGCCAGCAGCTTAGGGGAACTGGGACAGACCCAGTACTTC | CASSLGELGQTQYF
. | TRBJ2-7 | TRBV27 | . | TGTGCCAGCAGTCCGAGGGGCGTCACCTACGAGCAGTACTTC | CASSPRGVTYEQYF
few | TRBJ1-1 | TRBV12-3/TRBV12-4 | TRBD1 | TGTGCCAGCAGTCCCAGCCCAGGGGGGCGGGCTGAAGCTTTCTTT | CASSPSPGGRAEAFF
few | TRBJ2-4 | TRBV13 | . | TGTGCCAGCAGCTTAGGCCCGGCGGGGAAAAACATTCAGTACTTC | CASSLGPAGKNIQYF
few | TRBJ2-1 | TRBV19 | . | TGTGCCAGTAGTATTGCGCGGGATGAGCAGTTCTTC | CASSIARDEQFF
few | TRBJ2-2 | TRBV20-1 | . | TGCAGTGCTAAAGATCAAATTAACACCGGGGAGCTGTTTTTT | CSAKDQINTGELFF
. | TRBJ2-5 | TRBV18 | TRBD2 | TGTGCCAGCTCACCAAACGGGGGGGCCTTGACCCAGTACTTC | CASSPNGGALTQYF
few | TRBJ1-1 | TRBV6-2/TRBV6-3 | . | TGTGCCAGCAGTGACCGGGGGGCTGAAGCTTTCTTT | CASSDRGAEAFF
. | TRBJ2-3 | TRBV6-4 | . | TGTGCCAGCAGTGACAAGACTGCGCGGAGAGCTAGCACAGATACGCAGTATTTT | CASSDKTARRASTDTQYF
few | TRBJ1-2 | TRBV30 | . | TGTGCCTGGAGTGTAACCAGACGTGGCTACACCTTC | CAWSVTRRGYTF
. | TRBJ1-1 | TRBV3-1 | . | TGTGCCAGCAGCCAGGGGTTTTCGGACACTGAAGCTTTCTTT | CASSQGFSDTEAFF
. | TRBJ2-7 | TRBV4-1 | . | TGCGCCAGCAAGGGGGCCTACGAGCAGTACTTC | CASKGAYEQYF
few | TRBJ2-3 | TRBV11-2 | . | TGTGCCAGCAGCTTTAGAGGGCGGGGTAGCACAGATACGCAGTATTTT | CASSFRGRGSTDTQYF